These T cell receptor beta chains were read from a single sample in a study of shared clonotypes between healthy human individuals. Assay: immunoSEQ multiplex PCR; the TCRdb copy retains only in-frame clones and omits some. The repertoire includes a few million clones, about 90% of them detected once, and 0.37% sits in the top ten. The sequencing input was naive CD4+ T cells from PBMCs. The receptor set was obtained from a man between 18 and 29 years old in good health. Some clones in this sample may be carry-over from other donors' samples. The CDR3 runs from the conserved cysteine through the conserved F or W. The order of the fields is J gene, V gene, clone size, D gene, CDR3 protein, CDR3 DNA. D genes are given only for firm matches. Expanded clones are given a class, and other clones once, few, many or no size at all.

TRBJ1-1 | TRBV9 | - | - | CASSPSGANTEAFF | TGTGCCAGCAGCCCTTCTGGCGCGAACACTGAAGCTTTCTTT
TRBJ1-5 | TRBV28 | - | - | CASSFTYPTLYQPQHF | TGTGCCAGCAGTTTCACGTATCCGACGCTATATCAGCCCCAGCATTTT
TRBJ2-1 | TRBV6-1 | - | - | CASRNLWERYNEQFF | TGTGCCAGCAGGAATTTGTGGGAACGCTACAATGAGCAGTTCTTC
TRBJ2-7 | TRBV21-1 | - | - | CASGSGEQYF | TGTGCCAGCGGGAGTGGTGAGCAGTACTTC
TRBJ2-7 | TRBV5-6 | - | TRBD1 | CASSPTGVNGEQYF | TGTGCCAGCAGCCCCACAGGGGTAAACGGCGAGCAGTACTTC
TRBJ2-3 | TRBV11-3 | - | TRBD2 | CASSLTLPGTSGRTQYF | TGTGCCAGCAGCTTAACACTCCCCGGGACTAGCGGGAGGACGCAGTATTTT
TRBJ2-1 | TRBV7-2 | - | - | CASSSASRVNEQFF | TGTGCCAGCAGCTCTGCTAGTAGGGTCAATGAGCAGTTCTTC
TRBJ2-1 | TRBV10-2 | - | - | CASNPLQGNEQFF | TGCGCCAGCAATCCTCTCCAGGGGAATGAGCAGTTCTTC
TRBJ1-1 | TRBV28 | few | - | CASSLWQDTTEAFF | TGTGCCAGCAGTCTCTGGCAGGATACCACTGAAGCTTTCTTT
TRBJ1-5 | TRBV18 | once | TRBD1 | CASSPSGTGADQPQHF | TGTGCCAGCTCACCCTCCGGGACAGGGGCAGATCAGCCCCAGCATTTT
TRBJ1-2 | TRBV28 | - | - | CASSLGWQDFGGYTF | TGTGCCAGCAGTTTAGGGTGGCAAGATTTTGGAGGCTACACCTTC
TRBJ2-2 | TRBV4-3 | - | - | CASSQAVTPNTGELFF | TGCGCCAGCAGCCAAGCAGTGACGCCTAACACCGGGGAGCTGTTTTTT
TRBJ1-2 | TRBV28 | - | - | CASSWPADNYGYTF | TGTGCCAGCAGTTGGCCAGCGGATAACTATGGCTACACCTTC
TRBJ2-3 | TRBV28 | - | - | CASRTLTDTQYF | TGTGCCAGCAGAACTTTGACAGATACGCAGTATTTT
TRBJ1-1 | TRBV29-1 | - | TRBD1 | CSVHRGQAFF | TGCAGCGTTCACAGGGGGCAGGCTTTCTTT
TRBJ2-3 | TRBV14 | - | TRBD2 | CASSQSSGRNTQYF | TGTGCCAGCAGCCAGTCTAGCGGGAGAAATACGCAGTATTTT
TRBJ1-1 | TRBV10-3 | - | TRBD1 | CAISAPDRGPTEAFF | TGTGCCATCAGTGCGCCTGACAGGGGACCCACTGAAGCTTTCTTT
TRBJ2-7 | TRBV6-6 | - | TRBD2 | CASSYAPGLGGRYF | TGTGCCAGCAGTTACGCACCGGGACTAGGGGGTCGGTACTTC
TRBJ2-2 | TRBV7-9 | once | TRBD2 | CASSSPGTSGSGTGELFF | TGTGCCAGCAGTTCACCCGGGACTAGCGGGAGCGGGACCGGGGAGCTGTTTTTT
TRBJ2-1 | TRBV28 | once | - | CASSRTGLPTYNEQFF | TGTGCCAGCAGTCGGACGGGTCTACCTACCTACAATGAGCAGTTCTTC
TRBJ2-2 | TRBV7-3 | few | - | CASSLRRNTGELFF | TGTGCCAGCAGCTTAAGACGGAACACCGGGGAGCTGTTTTTT
TRBJ2-7 | TRBV28 | - | - | CASSLGGVLYEQYF | TGTGCCAGCAGTTTAGGAGGGGTTCTGTACGAGCAGTACTTC
TRBJ1-2 | TRBV5-4 | - | - | CASSLEAGTTYGYTF | TGTGCCAGCAGCTTGGAAGCAGGGACCACCTATGGCTACACCTTC
TRBJ1-1 | TRBV2 | - | - | CASRNGGLSTEAFF | TGTGCCAGCAGAAATGGGGGTCTGAGCACTGAAGCTTTCTTT
TRBJ2-1 | TRBV28 | - | TRBD2 | CASSGREYYNEQFF | TGTGCCAGCTCGGGGCGGGAGTACTACAATGAGCAGTTCTTC
TRBJ1-2 | TRBV2 | few | TRBD1 | CARPEAGGNGYTF | TGTGCCAGGCCCGAGGCAGGGGGCAATGGCTACACCTTC
TRBJ2-4 | TRBV28 | - | - | CASSFVVRGAAKNIQYF | TGTGCCAGCAGTTTTGTTGTCCGGGGGGCAGCCAAAAACATTCAGTACTTC
TRBJ1-1 | TRBV6-5 | once | - | CASKAGYTEAFF | TGTGCCAGCAAGGCAGGGTACACTGAAGCTTTCTTT
TRBJ2-7 | TRBV7-2 | - | - | CASSLVGDRAAYEQYF | TGTGCCAGCAGCTTAGTAGGAGACAGAGCTGCCTACGAGCAGTACTTC
TRBJ2-4 | TRBV7-2 | - | - | CASSPTGAKNIQYF | TGTGCCAGCAGCCCGACGGGGGCCAAAAACATTCAGTACTTC
TRBJ2-3 | TRBV9 | once | - | CASSAREGDTDTQYF | TGTGCCAGCAGCGCCCGGGAAGGGGACACAGATACGCAGTATTTT
TRBJ2-7 | TRBV7-9 | - | - | CASSLGQGFNEQYF | TGTGCCAGCAGCTTGGGGCAGGGTTTCAACGAGCAGTACTTC
TRBJ2-2 | TRBV5-1 | - | - | CASRRTVNTGELFF | TGCGCCAGCAGACGGACCGTGAACACCGGGGAGCTGTTTTTT
TRBJ1-1 | TRBV4-1 | - | - | CASSQGETVNTEAFF | TGCGCCAGCAGCCAAGGGGAGACAGTGAACACTGAAGCTTTCTTT
TRBJ2-5 | TRBV28 | - | TRBD1 | CASSYWDRGGETQYF | TGTGCCAGCAGTTATTGGGACAGGGGGGGGGAGACCCAGTACTTC
TRBJ1-1 | TRBV7-9 | few | - | CASSFVGDTEAFF | TGTGCCAGCAGCTTTGTGGGGGACACTGAAGCTTTCTTT
TRBJ2-3 | TRBV21-1 | - | - | CASIPPGAKDTQYF | TGTGCCAGCATACCTCCAGGGGCTAAAGATACGCAGTATTTT
TRBJ1-1 | TRBV6-5 | - | TRBD1 | CASSRDSEAFF | TGTGCCAGCAGTCGGGACAGTGAAGCTTTCTTT
TRBJ1-2 | TRBV7-8 | - | - | CASSSPSANYGYTF | TGTGCCAGCAGCTCCCCGTCGGCTAACTATGGCTACACCTTC
TRBJ2-3 | TRBV15 | once | TRBD2 | CATSRVLGGGPGDTQYF | TGTGCCACCAGCAGAGTATTGGGGGGAGGGCCTGGGGATACGCAGTATTTT
TRBJ1-2 | TRBV10-2 | - | TRBD1 | CASSQGVGGYTF | TGCGCCAGCAGCCAGGGGGTCGGTGGCTACACCTTC
TRBJ2-1 | TRBV7-3 | - | - | CASSLGGQTYNEQFF | TGTGCCAGCAGCTTAGGGGGGCAGACGTACAATGAGCAGTTCTTC
TRBJ2-6 | TRBV6-1 | - | TRBD1 | CASSEGTGDSGANVLTF | TGTGCCAGCAGTGAAGGGACAGGCGACTCTGGGGCCAACGTCCTGACTTTC
TRBJ2-2 | TRBV30 | - | - | CAWSDWDNGELFF | TGTGCCTGGAGCGATTGGGACAACGGGGAGCTGTTTTTT
TRBJ1-2 | TRBV25-1 | - | - | CASSEYGVTGYGYTF | TGTGCCAGCAGTGAATATGGGGTCACTGGCTATGGCTACACCTTC
TRBJ1-6 | TRBV6-1 | - | - | CASSDSTRSYNSPLHF | TGTGCCAGCAGTGACAGCACTCGCTCCTATAATTCACCCCTCCACTTT
TRBJ2-3 | TRBV5-4 | - | - | CASSLGSGSTDTQYF | TGTGCCAGCAGCTTAGGAAGCGGGAGCACAGATACGCAGTATTTT
TRBJ1-2 | TRBV6-5 | - | - | CASRLSYGYTF | TGTGCCAGCAGACTCAGCTATGGCTACACCTTC
TRBJ2-2 | TRBV5-1 | - | - | CASSQGRNTGELFF | TGCGCCAGCAGCCAGGGACGAAACACCGGGGAGCTGTTTTTT
TRBJ2-1 | TRBV7-3 | - | TRBD2 | CASSLSSGSFYNEQFF | TGTGCCAGCAGCTTATCCAGCGGGAGTTTCTACAATGAGCAGTTCTTC
TRBJ2-7 | TRBV19 | - | - | CASSMRQRAPREQYF | TGTGCCAGTAGTATGAGGCAGCGGGCCCCGCGGGAGCAGTACTTC
TRBJ2-1 | TRBV5-1 | - | - | CASSFGPTSSYNEQFF | TGCGCCAGCAGCTTCGGTCCCACCAGTTCCTACAATGAGCAGTTCTTC
TRBJ1-2 | TRBV2 | - | TRBD1 | CASSGQGPAGYTF | TGTGCCAGCAGTGGACAGGGCCCGGCGGGCTACACCTTC
TRBJ1-3 | TRBV7-3 | - | TRBD1 | CASSLYPQGAGGNTIYF | TGTGCCAGCAGCTTATATCCGCAGGGGGCTGGTGGAAACACCATATATTTT
TRBJ2-3 | TRBV5-6 | once | - | CASSLRLSSTDTQYF | TGTGCCAGCAGCTTACGCCTCTCTTCCACAGATACGCAGTATTTT